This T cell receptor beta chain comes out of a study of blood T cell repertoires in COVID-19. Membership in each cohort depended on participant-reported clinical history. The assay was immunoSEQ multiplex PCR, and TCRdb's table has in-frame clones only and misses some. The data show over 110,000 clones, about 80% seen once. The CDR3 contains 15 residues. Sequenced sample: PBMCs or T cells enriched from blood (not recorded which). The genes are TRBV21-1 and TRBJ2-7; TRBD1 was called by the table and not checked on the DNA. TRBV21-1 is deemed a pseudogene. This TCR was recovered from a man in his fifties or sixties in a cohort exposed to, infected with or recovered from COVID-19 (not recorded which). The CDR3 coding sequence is TGTGCCAGCAGCAAAGACAGGGGGCAGGCCTACGAGCAGTACTTC. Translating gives CASSKDRGQAYEQYF.